This entry lists 21 T cell receptor beta chains sequenced from one sample in a study of PD-L1 blockade in urothelial cancer. As for time point: pretreatment peripheral blood. Sequenced by immunoSEQ multiplex PCR; TCRdb stores in-frame clones only, minus some. The table includes roughly 130,000 clones, around 85% detected once. Specimen: PBMCs, collected around atezolizumab (anti-PD-L1) treatment. The receptor set was obtained from a man aged 45-65 years with urothelial cancer.

The chain uses TRBV5-1 and TRBJ1-2; the D gene is possibly TRBD1 (6 bases). V lost 7 bases to trimming and J lost 0 bases, with 10 bases between them. Germline V CDR1 and CDR2: SGHRS, YFSETQ. This CDR3 comprises 13 residues. The CDR3 DNA reads as TGCGCCAGCCAAACAGGGCCTAACTATGGCTACACCTTC. Translation: CASQTGPNYGYTF.

This chain uses TRBV7-2 with TRBJ2-5; D not certain. This CDR3 is built from 13 residues. Per the germline V gene, CDR1 is SGHTA and CDR2 is FQGNSA. With 4 bases removed from V and 5 bases from J, the gap between germline ends came to 11 bases. CDR3 DNA sequence: TGTGCCAGCAGCTCCCCGCCCCGGGAGACCCAGTACTTC. As protein: CASSSPPRETQYF.

This clone was seen just once. V is TRBV15 and J is TRBJ2-1, with D maybe TRBD2 (6 bases). V was clipped by 0 bases and J by 7 bases, with 16 bases between them. Germline CDR1 reads LNHNV; CDR2 reads YYDKDF (reference sequence). This CDR3 has 16 amino acids. The CDR3 is CATSRDLAKSLNEQFF. CDR3 nucleotide sequence: TGTGCCACCAGCAGAGACCTAGCGAAAAGCTTGAATGAGCAGTTCTTC. The entire variable domain, with the rest obtained from reference TRBV15 and TRBJ2-1, is as follows: DAMVIQNPRYQVTQFGKPVTLSCSQTLNHNVMYWYQQKSSQAPKLLFHYYDKDFNNEADTPDNFQSRRPNTSFCFLDIRSPGLGDTAMYLCATSRDLAKSLNEQFFGPGTRLTVL.

V usage is TRBV19 and J usage is TRBJ1-1; no clear D. The CDR3 is made up of 13 amino acids. V was clipped by 5 bases and J by 8 bases, with 15 bases between them. From germline, CDR1 is LNHDA and CDR2 SQIVND (reference sequence). The CDR3 protein is CASSAKPPGEAFF. The DNA of the CDR3 is TGTGCCAGTAGTGCGAAACCCCCGGGGGAAGCTTTCTTT.

The J gene is TRBJ2-1, the V gene TRBV5-1, with 11 bases fitting TRBD2. Germline values: CDR1 SGHRS, CDR2 YFSETQ. The J segment lost 2 bases and the V segment lost 3 bases, leaving 4 bases of the junction unmatched. The length of the CDR3 is 16 residues. CDR3 DNA: TGCGCCAGCAGCTCACTAGCGGGAGCTCCCTACAATGAGCAGTTCTTC. Translation gives CASSSLAGAPYNEQFF.

In DNA form, the CDR3 reads TGTGCCACCAGCAGTATGATGGGACTAGCGGCCAGCTCCTACAATGAGCAGTTCTTC. Residues: CATSSMMGLAASSYNEQFF. The J gene is TRBJ2-1, the V gene TRBV15; 11 positions match TRBD2. Germline assignment: CDR1 LNHNV and CDR2 YYDKDF (reference sequence). Unmatched junction bases numbered 10, after V lost 3 bases and J lost 0 bases. This CDR3 spans 19 amino acids.

The genes are TRBV7-8 and TRBJ2-3; D is uncertain. V was clipped by 6 bases and J by 6 bases, with 19 bases between them. The CDR3 is 15 residues long. Looked up from germline, CDR1 is SGHVS and CDR2 is FQNEAQ. The chain's CDR3 is CASRPIRLAEDTQYF. The CDR3 DNA reads TGTGCCAGCAGACCCATAAGACTGGCGGAGGATACGCAGTATTTT.

This chain connects TRBV6-5 to TRBJ1-2, with D possibly TRBD1 on 6 matching bases. Germline values: CDR1 MNHEY, CDR2 SVGAGI. Trimming stripped 6 bases from V and 0 bases from J, with 11 bases between. CDR3 size: 14 residues. In DNA form, the CDR3 reads TGTGCCAGCAGCCGGCGACAGGCTAACTATGGCTACACCTTC. Its protein is CASSRRQANYGYTF.

The chain employs TRBV18 and TRBJ2-7; weak D call: TRBD2 (5 bases). V lost 3 bases, J lost 2 bases, and 14 bases lay in between. CDR3 size: 15 residues. Per germline, CDR1 KGHSH and CDR2 LQKENI. The CDR3 DNA is TGTGCCAGCTCACCCCGCCAGGACTCAGCCTACGAGCAGTACTTC. Its protein is CASSPRQDSAYEQYF.

The chain employs TRBV7-9 and TRBJ2-7; 10 bases agree with TRBD2. The junction had 5 bases not matched to a gene; V was cut back by 6 bases and J by 6 bases. The CDR3 consists of 13 residues. Germline CDR1 reads SEHNR; CDR2 reads FQNEAQ (reference sequence). CDR3 protein: CASSTGLAAEQYF. The CDR3 coding sequence is TGTGCCAGCAGTACCGGACTAGCGGCCGAGCAGTACTTC.

The chain employs TRBV19 and TRBJ2-7; D possibly corresponds to TRBD1 (6 bases). V shed 6 bases and J shed 5 bases, with 17 bases lying between them. CDR3 size: 14 residues. The germline CDR1 and CDR2 sequences are LNHDA and SQIVND (reference sequence). The CDR3 coding sequence is TGTGCCAGTAGCAGACAGGTCTCTAGCCACGAGCAGTACTTC. This translates into CASSRQVSSHEQYF.

This clone was seen once. The chain uses TRBV4-1 and TRBJ1-1; D is undetermined. The CDR3 runs to 14 residues. Per the germline V gene, CDR1 is MGHRA and CDR2 is YSYEKL. With 4 bases removed from V and 1 base from J, the gap between germline ends came to 10 bases. CDR3 region: CASSRLRENTEAFF. DNA for the CDR3: TGCGCCAGCAGCCGCCTCCGGGAGAACACTGAAGCTTTCTTT.

This clone appeared a single time. The chain recombines TRBV6-6 with TRBJ2-1; D is possibly TRBD2 (6 bases). The CDR3 contains 15 residues. Germline V gene sequence: CDR1 MNHNY, CDR2 SVGAGI (reference sequence). Between the trimmed V and J ends, which lost 6 bases and 0 bases, there was a span of 12 bases. This chain's CDR3 is CASSPGLHSYNEQFF. The CDR3 DNA reads TGTGCCAGCAGCCCGGGACTCCACTCCTACAATGAGCAGTTCTTC.

This rearrangement joins TRBV2 to TRBJ2-3; 9 bases match TRBD2. Germline V lookup: CDR1 SNHLY, CDR2 FYNNEI. CDR3 length equals 14 residues. J gave up 3 bases and V 5 bases, and 3 bases lay outside the gene matches. The CDR3 region is CASSYGLATDTQYF. The CDR3 region has the DNA TGTGCCAGCAGTTACGGACTAGCGACAGATACGCAGTATTTT.

This chain connects TRBV27 to TRBJ1-1; 8 positions agree with TRBD1. With V trimmed by 3 bases and J by 7 bases, 7 bases remained unmatched. Germline V gives CDR1 MNHEY, CDR2 SMNVEV (reference sequence). The CDR3 is 14 amino acids. This CDR3 is CASSFTIGTGEAFF. The DNA of the CDR3 is TGTGCCAGCAGTTTTACAATAGGGACAGGTGAAGCTTTCTTT.

The chain combines TRBV2 with TRBJ1-2; the D is unclear. The CDR3 extends over 11 amino acids. The V gene's germline CDR1 is SNHLY and CDR2 FYNNEI. The ends were cut back, 10 bases at V and 4 bases at J, with 10 bases in the middle. CDR3 loop: CAIRGPYGYTF. The CDR3 DNA reads as TGTGCCATCCGAGGCCCCTATGGCTACACCTTC.

This clone was seen only once. V is TRBV30 and J is TRBJ1-5, with D possibly matching TRBD1 (5 bases). The CDR3 sequence is 14 residues long. Between the trimmed V and J ends, which lost 2 bases and 2 bases, there was a span of 10 bases. Per germline, CDR1 GTSNPN and CDR2 SVGIG (reference sequence). The CDR3 is CAWSTGQGNQPQHF. Written as DNA, the CDR3 is TGTGCCTGGAGTACAGGCCAGGGCAATCAGCCCCAGCATTTT.

The chain employs TRBV7-2 and TRBJ2-1; TRBD2 agrees at 8 bases. The germline V gene encodes CDR1 SGHTA and CDR2 FQGNSA. The V segment lost 1 base and the J segment 7 bases; nucleotides outside the gene matches: 9. This CDR3 region has 16 residues. The CDR3: CASSLVLTSGRNEQFF. The DNA of the CDR3 is TGTGCCAGCAGCTTAGTTCTAACTAGCGGCAGGAATGAGCAGTTCTTC. Using reference TRBV7-2 and TRBJ2-1 for the parts outside the CDR3, the full variable domain is GAGVSQSPSNKVTEKGKDVELRCDPISGHTALYWYRQSLGQGLEFLIYFQGNSAPDKSGLPSDRFSAERTGGSVSTLTIQRTQQEDSAVYLCASSLVLTSGRNEQFFGPGTRLTVL.

The chain has TRBV6-1 and TRBJ1-1; 9 bases line up with TRBD1. This CDR3 contains 13 residues. Germline V gives CDR1 MNHNS, CDR2 SASEGT. J lost 10 bases, V lost 3 bases, and 6 bases had no gene match. The CDR3, as DNA: TGTGCCAGCAGTGATACACTGACAGGGGGAGCTTTCTTT. This gives the protein CASSDTLTGGAFF.

The chain is built from TRBV29-1 and TRBJ2-2; D not resolved. The CDR3 is 14 residues long. V was shortened by 4 bases and J by 6 bases, with 15 bases between the two germline ends. Germline lookup yields CDR1 SQVTM and CDR2 ANQGSEA. The CDR3 DNA sequence: TGCAGCGTTGGGGTGTCAGCCGAGGCCGGGGAGCTGTTTTTT. Its translation is CSVGVSAEAGELFF.

The rearrangement links TRBV2 to TRBJ2-2, with 7 bases identical to TRBD1. Germline V gene data show CDR1 as SNHLY and CDR2 as FYNNEI. The CDR3 spans 15 residues. Unmatched junction bases numbered 6, after V lost 6 bases and J lost 2 bases. CDR3 in DNA: TGTGCCAGCAGACGACAGGGATCAAACACCGGGGAGCTGTTTTTT. Its protein is CASRRQGSNTGELFF.